The entry that follows covers one T cell receptor (beta chain) sequence. Sequencing was performed with immunoSEQ multiplex PCR; in TCRdb, only in-frame clones are kept and a portion is missing. In the table there are about 1.5 million clones, approximately 97% of which are singletons. This entry belongs to a study of shared clonotypes between healthy human individuals. Adults of Caucasian background living in Nashville, Tennessee made up all donors. Naive CD45RA+ and memory CD45RA-negative subsets were split from CD4+ cells. The V gene end was trimmed by 3 bases and the J gene end by 1 base; junction bases not matched to a gene: 4. This CDR3 has 16 amino acids. In germline, CDR1 is KGHSH, CDR2 LQKENI.

The clonotype comes from a man aged 25 to 40 in good health. The chain has TRBV18 and TRBJ2-2; 8 positions match TRBD2. Source material: naive CD4+ T cells sorted from blood. The subset: CD45RA+ positively selected. The CDR3 coding sequence is TGTGCCAGCTCACCCGGGACTAGTGGGAACACCGGGGAGCTGTTTTTT. This gives the protein CASSPGTSGNTGELFF.